The T cell receptor (beta chain) under discussion was sequenced for a study of cytomegalovirus exposure and HLA in healthy donors. Study context: In a later analysis, it was reported that the approximately 110 validation repertoires had been produced on the same platform as the 666 repertoires belonging to the first cohort. The study, taken as a whole, reports: In vitro checks showed that three CMV-associated chains really do target CMV antigens. Cytomegalovirus-associated status was assigned to 150 to 200 TCR beta chains. It was reportedly the case that the classifier diagnosed cytomegalovirus status with high specificity and sensitivity.

In the case of this clone: Its target is not known.

Some clones are missing from TCRdb's copy, which holds only in-frame ones; the method was immunoSEQ multiplex PCR. The sample records roughly 70,000 clones, about 95% being singletons. Input material: PBMCs. The receptor's source is a man between 18 and 35 years old in good health and CMV-seronegative.

The CDR3 DNA sequence: TGTGCCTGGGCGCGACGGCGGCAAGAGACCCAGTACTTC. Translation gives CAWARRRQETQYF. The chain couples TRBV30 to TRBJ2-5; D is ambiguous. The CDR3 sequence is 13 residues long. The germline V gene encodes CDR1 GTSNPN and CDR2 SVGIG (reference sequence). V lost 5 bases and J 2 bases, leaving 12 bases between the germline ends.